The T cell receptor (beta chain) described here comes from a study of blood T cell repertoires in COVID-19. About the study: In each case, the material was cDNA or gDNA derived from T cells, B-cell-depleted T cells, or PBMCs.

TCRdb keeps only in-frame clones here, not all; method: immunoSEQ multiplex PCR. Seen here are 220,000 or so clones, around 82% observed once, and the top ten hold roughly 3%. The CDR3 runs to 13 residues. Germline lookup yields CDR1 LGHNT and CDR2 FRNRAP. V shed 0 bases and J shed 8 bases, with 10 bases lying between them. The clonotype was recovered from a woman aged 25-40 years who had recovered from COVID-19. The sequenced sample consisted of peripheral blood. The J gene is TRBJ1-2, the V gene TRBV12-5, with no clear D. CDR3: CASGLVGSQGYTF. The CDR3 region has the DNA TGTGCTAGTGGTTTGGTCGGGTCGCAAGGCTACACCTTC.